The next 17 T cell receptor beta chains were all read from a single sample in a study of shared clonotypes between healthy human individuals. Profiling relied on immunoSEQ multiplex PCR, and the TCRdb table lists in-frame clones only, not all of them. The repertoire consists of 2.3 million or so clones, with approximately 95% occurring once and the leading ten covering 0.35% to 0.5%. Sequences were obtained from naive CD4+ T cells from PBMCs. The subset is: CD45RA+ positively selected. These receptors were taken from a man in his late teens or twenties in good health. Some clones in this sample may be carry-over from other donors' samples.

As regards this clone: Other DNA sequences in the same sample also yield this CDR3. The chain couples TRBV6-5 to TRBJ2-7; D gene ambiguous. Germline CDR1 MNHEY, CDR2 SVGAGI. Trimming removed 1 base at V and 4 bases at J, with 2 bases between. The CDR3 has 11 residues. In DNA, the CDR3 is TGTGCCAGCAGTTACTTATACGAGCAGTACTTC. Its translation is CASSYLYEQYF.

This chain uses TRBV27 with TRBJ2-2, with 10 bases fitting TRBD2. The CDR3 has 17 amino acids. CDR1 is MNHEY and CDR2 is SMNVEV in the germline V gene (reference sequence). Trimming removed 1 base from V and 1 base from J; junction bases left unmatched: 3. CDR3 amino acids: CASSLWGLARNTGELFF. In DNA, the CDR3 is TGTGCCAGCAGTTTATGGGGACTAGCGAGGAACACCGGGGAGCTGTTTTTT.

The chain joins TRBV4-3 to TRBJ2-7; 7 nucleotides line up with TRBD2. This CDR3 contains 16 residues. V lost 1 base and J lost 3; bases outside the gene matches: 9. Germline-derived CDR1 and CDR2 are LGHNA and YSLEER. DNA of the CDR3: TGCGCCAGCAGCCAAGGCTCGGGGACTAATTTCTACGAGCAGTACTTC. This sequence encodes CASSQGSGTNFYEQYF.

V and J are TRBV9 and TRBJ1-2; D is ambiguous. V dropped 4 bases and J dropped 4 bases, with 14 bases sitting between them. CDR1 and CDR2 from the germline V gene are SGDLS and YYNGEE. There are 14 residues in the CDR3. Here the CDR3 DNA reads TGTGCCAGCAGCCTTTCCTCCGACGGCTATGGCTACACCTTC. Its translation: CASSLSSDGYGYTF.

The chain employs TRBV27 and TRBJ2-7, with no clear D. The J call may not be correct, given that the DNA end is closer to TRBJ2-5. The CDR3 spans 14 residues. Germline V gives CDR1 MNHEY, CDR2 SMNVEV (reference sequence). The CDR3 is CASRQLGQAATQYF. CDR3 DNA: TGTGCCAGCAGGCAGCTTGGGCAAGCCGCGACCCAGTACTTC.

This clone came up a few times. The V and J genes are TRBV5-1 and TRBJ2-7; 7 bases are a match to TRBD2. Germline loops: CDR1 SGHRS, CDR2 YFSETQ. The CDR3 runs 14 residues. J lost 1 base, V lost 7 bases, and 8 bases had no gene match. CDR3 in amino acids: CASRESGTSYEQYF. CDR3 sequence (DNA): TGCGCCAGCCGGGAAAGCGGGACGTCCTACGAGCAGTACTTC.

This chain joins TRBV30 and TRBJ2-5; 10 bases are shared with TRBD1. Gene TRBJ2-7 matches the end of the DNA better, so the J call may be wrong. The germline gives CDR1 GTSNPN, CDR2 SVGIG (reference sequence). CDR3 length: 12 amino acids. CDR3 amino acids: CAWGTGAHEQYF. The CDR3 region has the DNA TGTGCCTGGGGGACAGGGGCCCACGAGCAGTACTTC.

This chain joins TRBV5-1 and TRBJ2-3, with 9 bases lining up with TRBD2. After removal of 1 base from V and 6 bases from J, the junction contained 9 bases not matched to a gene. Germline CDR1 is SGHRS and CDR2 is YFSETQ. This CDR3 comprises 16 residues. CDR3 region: CASSLSLAGFGDTQYF. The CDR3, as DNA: TGCGCCAGCAGCTTGTCACTAGCGGGTTTTGGGGATACGCAGTATTTT.

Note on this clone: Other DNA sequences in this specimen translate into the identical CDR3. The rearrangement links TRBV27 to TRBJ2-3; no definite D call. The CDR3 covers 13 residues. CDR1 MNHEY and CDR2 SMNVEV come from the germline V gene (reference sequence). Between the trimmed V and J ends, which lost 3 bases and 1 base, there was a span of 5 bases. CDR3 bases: TGTGCCAGCAGTTTGTGGGGCACAGATACGCAGTATTTT. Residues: CASSLWGTDTQYF.

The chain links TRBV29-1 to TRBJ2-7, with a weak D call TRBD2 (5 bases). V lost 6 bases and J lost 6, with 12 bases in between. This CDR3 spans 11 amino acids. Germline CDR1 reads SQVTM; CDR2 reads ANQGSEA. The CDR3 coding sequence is TGCAGCGTGCGGCGGGCGTCCGAGCAGTACTTC. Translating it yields CSVRRASEQYF.

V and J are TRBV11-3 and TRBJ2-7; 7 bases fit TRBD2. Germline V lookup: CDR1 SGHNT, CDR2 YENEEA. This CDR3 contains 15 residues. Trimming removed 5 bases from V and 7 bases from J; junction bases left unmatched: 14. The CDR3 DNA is TGTGCCAGCAGCCCAAGCCTCGCGGGGGTGGGGGAGCAGTACTTC. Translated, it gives CASSPSLAGVGEQYF.

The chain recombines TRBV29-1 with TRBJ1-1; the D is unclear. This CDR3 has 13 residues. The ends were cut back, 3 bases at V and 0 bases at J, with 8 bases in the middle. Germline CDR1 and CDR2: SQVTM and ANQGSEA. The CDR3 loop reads CSVEQVLNTEAFF. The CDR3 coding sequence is TGCAGCGTTGAGCAGGTCTTGAACACTGAAGCTTTCTTT.

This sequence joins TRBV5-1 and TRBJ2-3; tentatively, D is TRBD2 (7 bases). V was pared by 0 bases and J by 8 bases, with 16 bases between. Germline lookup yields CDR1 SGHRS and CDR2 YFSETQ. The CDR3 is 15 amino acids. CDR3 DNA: TGCGCCAGCAGCTTGGACAGGGCGGGAGCCCGTACGCAGTATTTT. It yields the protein CASSLDRAGARTQYF.

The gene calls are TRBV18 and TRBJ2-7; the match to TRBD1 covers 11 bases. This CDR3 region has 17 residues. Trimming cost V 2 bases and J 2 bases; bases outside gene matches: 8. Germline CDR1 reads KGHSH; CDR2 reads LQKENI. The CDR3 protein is CASSPTDRGRMTYEQYF. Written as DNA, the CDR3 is TGTGCCAGCTCACCAACGGACAGGGGGCGCATGACCTACGAGCAGTACTTC.

CDR3 in DNA: TGTGCCAGCAGCCAAGATGCTAGCGGGAGCTACAATGAGCAGTTCTTC. It codes for CASSQDASGSYNEQFF. The chain is built from TRBV4-2 and TRBJ2-1, with 10 bases matching TRBD2. Unmatched junction bases numbered 2, after V lost 0 bases and J lost 3 bases. Germline CDR1 LGHNA, CDR2 YNFKEQ. The CDR3 covers 16 residues.

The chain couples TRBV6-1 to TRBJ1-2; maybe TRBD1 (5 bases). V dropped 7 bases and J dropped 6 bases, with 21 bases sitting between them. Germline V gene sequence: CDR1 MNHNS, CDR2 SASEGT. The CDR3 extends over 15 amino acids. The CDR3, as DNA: TGTGCCAGCATAGCCCCTCCTGGGGGGATTGATGGCTACACCTTC. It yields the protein CASIAPPGGIDGYTF.

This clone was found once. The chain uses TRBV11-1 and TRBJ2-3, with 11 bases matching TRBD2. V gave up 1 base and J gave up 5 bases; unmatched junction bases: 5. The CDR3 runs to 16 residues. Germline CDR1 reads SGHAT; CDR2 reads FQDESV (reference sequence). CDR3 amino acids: CASSLGSGRAGDTQYF. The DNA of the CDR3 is TGTGCCAGCAGCTTAGGTAGCGGGAGGGCCGGAGATACGCAGTATTTT.